Below, 28 T cell receptor beta chains from the same sample are listed, as sequenced in a study of spatial heterogeneity in lung cancer. TCRdb re-analysed the 5' RACE reads in MiXCR, keeping a single row per CDR3 protein. The sample consists of under 150,000 distinct CDR3 sequences, about 12% of them appearing once. Stated time point: blood at routine non-recurrence follow-up after resection. Unsorted samples of tumor, nontumor lung or frozen PBMC had their whole RNA sequenced. The source was PBMCs, collected at follow-up. Receptors originate from a male donor with early-stage non-small cell lung cancer.

This clonotype was seen only a few times. This chain connects TRBV7-9 to TRBJ1-5; possible D gene TRBD1, 5 bases. Germline V gene sequence: CDR1 SEHNR, CDR2 FQNEAQ (reference sequence). Deletions cut 1 base from V and 1 base from J, with 8 bases between. CDR3 length: 15 residues. Written as DNA, the CDR3 is TGTGCCAGCAGCTTAGGAGGGGAGAGCAATCAGCCCCAGCATTTT. This gives the protein CASSLGGESNQPQHF.

V usage is TRBV29-1 and J usage is TRBJ2-3; 8 nucleotides align to TRBD1. V trimming: 7 bases; J trimming: 1 base; junction bases outside the gene matches: 10. The germline V gene has CDR1 SQVTM and CDR2 ANQGSEA. This CDR3 comprises 15 residues. In DNA, the CDR3 is TGCAGCGCCCCACCGGGGACAGGTGGCACAGATACGCAGTATTTT. Encoded protein: CSAPPGTGGTDTQYF.

The rearrangement links TRBV9 to TRBJ1-4; 8 bases are shared with TRBD1. Germline lookup yields CDR1 SGDLS and CDR2 YYNGEE. V gave up 3 bases and J gave up 4 bases; unmatched junction bases: 2. This CDR3 has 14 amino acids. The CDR3 protein is CASSGTGYNEKLFF. CDR3 nucleotides: TGTGCCAGCAGCGGGACAGGGTATAATGAAAAACTGTTTTTT.

This clonotype was observed a handful of times. V and J are TRBV24-1 and TRBJ1-5; D ambiguous. V was shortened by 8 bases and J by 1 base, with 8 bases between the two germline ends. Germline CDR1 KGHDR, CDR2 SFDVKD. The CDR3 is 13 amino acids. As DNA, the CDR3 is TGTGCCACCACGGCGGGAAGCAATCAGCCCCAGCATTTT. Amino acid sequence: CATTAGSNQPQHF.

This rearrangement joins TRBV15 to TRBJ2-2; no reliable D call. Germline CDR1 LNHNV, CDR2 YYDKDF (reference sequence). The CDR3 has 14 amino acids. V was clipped by 0 bases and J by 3 bases, with 5 bases between them. CDR3 loop: CATSRDLYTGELFF. The CDR3 DNA follows: TGTGCCACCAGCAGAGATCTTTACACCGGGGAGCTGTTTTTT.

This clonotype was found a few times. The chain employs TRBV10-3 and TRBJ1-2, with D possibly being TRBD1 (6 bases). V lost 8 bases to trimming and J lost 4 bases, with 20 bases between them. The length of the CDR3 is 15 residues. Germline CDR1 ENHRY, CDR2 SYGVKD. In DNA form, the CDR3 reads TGTGCCATCGACAGGTTCCCGGAGGCCGTCTATGGCTACACCTTC. Translation gives CAIDRFPEAVYGYTF.

This clonotype was found many times. The V and J genes are TRBV30 and TRBJ1-2; 10 bases are a match to TRBD1. The trim removed 4 bases at V and 6 bases at J, leaving 11 bases unmatched. The germline V gene has CDR1 GTSNPN and CDR2 SVGIG (reference sequence). The CDR3 is made up of 15 amino acids. The CDR3 region is CAWTILTGGGNGYTF. CDR3 bases: TGTGCCTGGACCATCCTGACAGGGGGCGGGAATGGCTACACCTTC.

The gene calls are TRBV6-5 and TRBJ1-5; 9 nucleotides align to TRBD1. V was pared by 6 bases and J by 4 bases, with 4 bases of the junction left unmatched. Germline V gives CDR1 MNHEY, CDR2 SVGAGI. The CDR3 has 14 residues. CDR3 coding DNA: TGTGCCAGCAGCATGACAGGGGGGAATCAGCCCCAGCATTTT. It yields the protein CASSMTGGNQPQHF.

This clonotype was counted a few times. The chain joins TRBV4-1 to TRBJ1-1; D ambiguous. V shed 5 bases and J shed 1 base, with 11 bases lying between them. This CDR3 comprises 14 residues. Germline V gives CDR1 MGHRA, CDR2 YSYEKL. The DNA for the CDR3 is TGCGCCAGCAGCGGGAGGACGGAGAACACTGAAGCTTTCTTT. Its protein is CASSGRTENTEAFF.

Many counts were recorded for this clonotype. CDR3 residues: CATSGDSGNTIYF. The CDR3 DNA reads as TGTGCCACCTCAGGGGACTCTGGAAACACCATATATTTT. This sequence joins TRBV24-1 and TRBJ1-3, with a weak D call TRBD1 (6 bases). The length of the CDR3 is 13 residues. The V gene lost 9 bases and the J gene lost 0 bases, with 8 bases spanning the gap. Germline CDR1 is KGHDR and CDR2 is SFDVKD.

This clonotype was seen ten or more times. The rearrangement uses TRBV18 and TRBJ1-6; D unresolved. This CDR3 has 15 amino acids. V was cut by 3 bases and J by 7 bases, with 13 bases left in between. Germline V gene sequence: CDR1 KGHSH, CDR2 LQKENI. This CDR3 reads CASSPNNGKNSPLHF. DNA for the CDR3: TGTGCCAGCTCACCGAACAACGGGAAAAATTCACCCCTCCACTTT.

V gene TRBV20-1 combines with J gene TRBJ1-4; 9 bases line up with TRBD1. The V gene end was trimmed by 3 bases and the J gene end by 5 bases; junction bases not matched to a gene: 1. The germline CDR1 and CDR2 sequences are DFQATT and SNEGSKA (reference sequence). This CDR3 is built from 13 residues. CDR3 nucleotide sequence: TGCAGTGCTAGGGGACAGGGAAATGAAAAACTGTTTTTT. As protein: CSARGQGNEKLFF.

The chain is built from TRBV9 and TRBJ1-6; D unresolved. Germline V lookup: CDR1 SGDLS, CDR2 YYNGEE. V shed 3 bases and J shed 0 bases, with 13 bases lying between them. This CDR3 has 17 residues. The CDR3 bases are TGTGCCAGCAGCGAGAAAAGCTCGAGCTCCTATAATTCACCCCTCCACTTT. Its translation: CASSEKSSSSYNSPLHF.

The table lists this clonotype with many counts. This rearrangement joins TRBV7-8 to TRBJ2-6, with TRBD1 as a possible D gene (5 bases). The CDR3 sequence is 15 residues long. Germline CDR1 SGHVS, CDR2 FQNEAQ. The V and J ends lost 1 base and 3 bases respectively, with 7 bases between them. DNA for the CDR3: TGTGCCAGCAGCTTAGTCAGGGTTGGGGCCAACGTCCTGACTTTC. Residues: CASSLVRVGANVLTF.

This clonotype was counted only a few times. V gene TRBV28 combines with J gene TRBJ2-7; no definite D call. The CDR3 consists of 12 residues. Germline CDR1 reads MDHEN; CDR2 reads SYDVKM. The ends were cut back, 5 bases at V and 4 bases at J, with 9 bases in the middle. The CDR3, as DNA: TGTGCCAGCAGTACCGAAAAATACGAGCAGTACTTC. Protein: CASSTEKYEQYF.

This clonotype came up a few times. The CDR3, as DNA: TGTGCCTGGAGTGTATCCTCACGTTCGGACTATGGCTACACCTTC. This encodes CAWSVSSRSDYGYTF. The chain uses TRBV30 and TRBJ1-2; D not certain. CDR1 and CDR2 from the germline V gene are GTSNPN and SVGIG (reference sequence). The V end lost 0 bases, the J end lost 3 bases, and 14 bases lay between the germline ends. CDR3 length equals 15 residues.

This chain links TRBV4-1 with TRBJ1-5; 7 bases match TRBD1. V lost 4 bases, J lost 3 bases, and 3 bases stayed unmatched. The length of the CDR3 is 14 residues. Germline CDR1 and CDR2: MGHRA and YSYEKL. CDR3 sequence reads: CASSLTGTNQPQHF. The CDR3 DNA sequence: TGCGCCAGCAGCCTGACAGGGACCAATCAGCCCCAGCATTTT.

The table lists this clonotype with many counts. In nucleotides, the CDR3 is TGTGCCAGCAGAGGACAGGTTAATTCACCCCTCCACTTT. This encodes CASRGQVNSPLHF. V and J are TRBV6-4 and TRBJ1-6; 7 bases fit TRBD1. Per the germline V gene, CDR1 is MRHNA and CDR2 is SNTAGT. The CDR3 length is 13 residues. The J segment lost 6 bases and the V segment lost 6 bases, leaving 2 bases of the junction unmatched.

J is TRBJ1-2 and V is TRBV24-1, with a possible D match to TRBD1 (5 bases). V was clipped by 4 bases and J by 6 bases, with 20 bases between them. CDR1 and CDR2 from the germline V gene are KGHDR and SFDVKD. The CDR3 contains 16 residues. CDR3 DNA: TGTGCCACCAGTGAACAGGCCTCAAAGGTTCTGGATGGCTACACCTTC. It yields the protein CATSEQASKVLDGYTF.

The sample holds many counts of this clonotype. This chain joins TRBV6-4 and TRBJ1-6; D ambiguous. The CDR3 contains 16 residues. The V end was cut by 1 base, the J end by 10 bases, with 17 bases between. Germline V gene sequence: CDR1 MRHNA, CDR2 SNTAGT. CDR3 loop: CASSDCSPYVTSPLHF. The CDR3 nucleotides read TGTGCCAGCAGTGACTGTAGCCCATACGTTACCTCACCCCTCCACTTT.

This clonotype was picked up a small number of times. The CDR3 DNA reads TGTGCCAGCAGAGATCTCGGGGCGCAGTATTTT. Its translation: CASRDLGAQYF. The chain recombines TRBV7-2 with TRBJ2-3; perhaps TRBD2 as D (5 bases). This CDR3 is 11 amino acids long. With 6 bases removed from V and 10 bases from J, the gap between germline ends came to 11 bases. Germline V gene lookup returns CDR1 SGHTA and CDR2 FQGNSA.

This chain joins TRBV21-1 and TRBJ2-1. TRBV21-1 is listed as a pseudogene. CDR3 length: 15 residues. The CDR3 protein is CASSSIGLSYNEQFF. The CDR3 DNA follows: TGTGCCAGCTCCTCGATCGGCCTTTCCTACAATGAGCAGTTCTTC.

Many counts were recorded for this clonotype. The chain carries TRBV10-3 and TRBJ1-2; D may be TRBD1 (5 bases). V was trimmed by 3 bases and J by 14 bases, leaving 16 bases between them. The CDR3 extends over 12 amino acids. Germline-derived CDR1 and CDR2 are ENHRY and SYGVKD. CDR3 in amino acids: CAISDGHFSRTF. In DNA form, the CDR3 reads TGTGCCATCAGTGACGGACACTTTTCAAGAACCTTC.

A few counts support this clonotype. The chain joins TRBV3-1 to TRBJ2-7; the D is unclear. This CDR3 spans 14 amino acids. Per the germline V gene, CDR1 is LGHDT and CDR2 is YNNKEL (reference sequence). V lost 3 bases, J lost 0 bases, and 9 bases lay in between. The CDR3 DNA follows: TGTGCCAGCAGCCAGGGCAGGAACTCCTACGAGCAGTACTTC. As protein: CASSQGRNSYEQYF.

This chain links TRBV28 with TRBJ1-5; D gene unclear. There are 13 residues in the CDR3. Germline V gene sequence: CDR1 MDHEN, CDR2 SYDVKM. The V end was cut by 3 bases, the J end by 3 bases, with 6 bases between. The CDR3 coding sequence is TGTGCCAGCAGTTTCCGCTTCAATCAGCCCCAGCATTTT. The encoded protein is CASSFRFNQPQHF.

The J gene is TRBJ1-1, the V gene TRBV7-9; the D is unclear. This CDR3 is built from 15 residues. CDR1 is SEHNR and CDR2 is FQNEAQ in the germline V gene (reference sequence). Trimming stripped 1 base from V and 0 bases from J, with 9 bases between. The CDR3 is CASSLDYSMNTEAFF. CDR3 bases: TGTGCCAGCAGCTTAGATTACAGCATGAACACTGAAGCTTTCTTT.

V usage is TRBV5-5 and J usage is TRBJ2-2; D unresolved. The CDR3 sequence is 15 residues long. Trimming pared 4 bases from V and 5 bases from J, leaving 15 bases between. Germline values: CDR1 SGHKS, CDR2 YYEKEE (reference sequence). In DNA form, the CDR3 reads TGTGCCAGCAGCCGTGACCGATTGGGAACCGGGGAGCTGTTTTTT. It encodes CASSRDRLGTGELFF.

About this clonotype: This may be a read error, as it is one base from a much larger clone. As the CDR3 is not closed by the conserved phenylalanine or tryptophan, this likely results from a read error. The V call is TRBV7-2, the J call TRBJ2-5; TRBD2 is a possible D gene (5 bases). Germline lookup yields CDR1 SGHTA and CDR2 FQGNSA. The CDR3 is made up of 14 amino acids. With 5 bases removed from V and 5 bases from J, the gap between germline ends came to 15 bases. CDR3 nucleotides: TGTGCCAGCAGCCAAACGGCGGGTCTGGAGACCCAGTACCTC. Protein sequence: CASSQTAGLETQYL.